This T cell receptor beta chain is from a study of radiation and T cells in renal cell carcinoma. Overall study: Nephrectomy followed 15 Gy stereotactic body radiation by 4 weeks. Study-level findings and limits: From baseline, blood top tumor clonotypes peaked at 2 weeks post-radiation.

A note on this clone: Antigen unknown.

The trim removed 3 bases at V and 4 bases at J, leaving 8 bases unmatched. CDR3 size: 15 residues. Per germline, CDR1 SGHTA and CDR2 FQGNSA. Specified time point: blood 2 weeks post-SBRT. Stated treatment: 15 Gy SBRT to primary tumor, nephrectomy 4 weeks later. Blood was sampled at baseline, 2 weeks and 4 weeks after SBRT. The patient's renal cell carcinoma had clear cell pathology. Some clones are missing from TCRdb's copy, which holds only in-frame ones; the method was immunoSEQ multiplex PCR. The table lists some 150,000 clones, roughly 89% of them singletons. The sequencing used blood, collected from a patient whose treatment included radiotherapy and nephrectomy. This chain connects TRBV7-2 to TRBJ2-7; 8 bases map to TRBD1. The sequence was obtained from a woman in her 50s with renal cell carcinoma. CDR3 protein: CASSLAGGRDYEQYF. The CDR3 bases are TGTGCCAGCAGCTTGGCAGGGGGCAGGGATTACGAGCAGTACTTC.